This T cell receptor (beta chain) emerged from a study of T cell repertoires in cytomegalovirus infection. TCRdb re-analysed the reads in MiXCR, keeping a single row per CDR3 protein. The data show about 360,000 distinct CDR3 sequences, approximately 18% seen once. Per germline, CDR1 MGHRA and CDR2 YSYEKL. The CDR3 is 14 residues long. Trimming shortened V by 5 bases and J by 7 bases, and 17 bases separated the two germline ends. This rearrangement joins TRBV4-1 to TRBJ1-2, with D uncertain. This clonotype originated in a human donor in good health (CMV status not recorded). Some clones in this sample may be carry-over from other donors' samples. What was sequenced was PBMCs. The CDR3 DNA is TGCGCCAGCAGCAGTCGACCTCGGGCGGGTGGCTACACCTTC. Translation: CASSSRPRAGGYTF.